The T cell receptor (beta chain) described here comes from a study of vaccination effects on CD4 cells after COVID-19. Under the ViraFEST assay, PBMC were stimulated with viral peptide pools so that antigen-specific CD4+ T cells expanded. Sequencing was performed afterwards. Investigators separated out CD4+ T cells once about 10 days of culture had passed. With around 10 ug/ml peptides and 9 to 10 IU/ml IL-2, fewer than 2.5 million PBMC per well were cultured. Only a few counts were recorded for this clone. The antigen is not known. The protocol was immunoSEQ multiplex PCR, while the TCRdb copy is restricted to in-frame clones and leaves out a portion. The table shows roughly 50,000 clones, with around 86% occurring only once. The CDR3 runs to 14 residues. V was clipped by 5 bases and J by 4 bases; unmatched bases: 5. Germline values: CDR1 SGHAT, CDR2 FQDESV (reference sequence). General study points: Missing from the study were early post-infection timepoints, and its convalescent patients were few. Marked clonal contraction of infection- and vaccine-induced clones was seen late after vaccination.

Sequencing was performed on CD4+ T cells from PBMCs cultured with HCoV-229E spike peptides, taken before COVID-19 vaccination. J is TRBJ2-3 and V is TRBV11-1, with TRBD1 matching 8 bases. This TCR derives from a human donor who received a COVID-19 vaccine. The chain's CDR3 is CASSPDREADTQYF. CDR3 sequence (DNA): TGTGCCAGCAGCCCGGACAGGGAAGCAGATACGCAGTATTTT.